This TCR beta chain was observed in a study of blood T cell repertoires in COVID-19. Germline V gene lookup returns CDR1 LNHDA and CDR2 SQIVND (reference sequence). The CDR3 loop spans 11 amino acids. Trimming left V 6 bases short and J 10 bases short, with 10 bases between. Data came from immunoSEQ multiplex PCR; TCRdb stores just in-frame clones and leaves some out. The data show some 400,000 clones, roughly 92% seen once. This receptor was taken from a woman aged 40-49 years who had been exposed to COVID-19. V usage is TRBV19 and J usage is TRBJ2-1; D gene uncertain. The specimen was PBMCs or T cells enriched from blood (not recorded which). The CDR3 DNA follows: TGTGCCAGTAGCCTGGTCGGGGAGCAGTTCTTC. This sequence encodes CASSLVGEQFF. The full variable domain, rest sourced from reference TRBV19 and TRBJ2-1, is DGGITQSPKYLFRKEGQNVTLSCEQNLNHDAMYWYRQDPGQGLRLIYYSQIVNDFQKGDIAEGYSVSREKKESFPLTVTSAQKNPTAFYLCASSLVGEQFFGPGTRLTVL.